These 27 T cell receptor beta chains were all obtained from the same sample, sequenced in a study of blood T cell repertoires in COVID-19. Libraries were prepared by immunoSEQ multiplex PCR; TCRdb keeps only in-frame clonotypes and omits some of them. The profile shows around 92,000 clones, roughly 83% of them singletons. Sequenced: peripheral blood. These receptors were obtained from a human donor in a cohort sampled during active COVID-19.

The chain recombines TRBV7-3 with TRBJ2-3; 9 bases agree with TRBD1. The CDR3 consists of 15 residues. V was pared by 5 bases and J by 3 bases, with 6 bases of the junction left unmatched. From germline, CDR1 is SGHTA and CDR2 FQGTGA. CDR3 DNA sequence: TGTGCCAGCAGCCTTCAGACAGGGGGGACAGATACGCAGTATTTT. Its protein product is CASSLQTGGTDTQYF.

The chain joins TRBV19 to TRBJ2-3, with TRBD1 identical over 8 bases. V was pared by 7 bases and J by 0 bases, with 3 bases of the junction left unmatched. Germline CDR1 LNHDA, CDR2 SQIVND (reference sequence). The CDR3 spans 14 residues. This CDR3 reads CASKGDRSTDTQYF. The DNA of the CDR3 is TGTGCCAGTAAAGGGGACAGGAGCACAGATACGCAGTATTTT.

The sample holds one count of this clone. The CDR3 DNA sequence: TGTGCCAGCAGTTTATCGGCACAGGGTCACACTGAAGCTTTCTTT. It codes for CASSLSAQGHTEAFF. The V call is TRBV27, the J call TRBJ1-1; maybe TRBD1 (6 bases). Trimming removed 0 bases from V and 3 bases from J, with 11 bases in between. This CDR3 spans 15 amino acids. Looked up from germline, CDR1 is MNHEY and CDR2 is SMNVEV (reference sequence).

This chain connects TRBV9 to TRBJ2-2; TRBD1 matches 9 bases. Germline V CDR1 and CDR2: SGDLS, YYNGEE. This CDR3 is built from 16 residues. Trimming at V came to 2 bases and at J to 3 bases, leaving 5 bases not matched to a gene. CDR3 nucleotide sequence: TGTGCCAGCAGCGTTACAGGGGGCGCTCACACCGGGGAGCTGTTTTTT. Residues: CASSVTGGAHTGELFF.

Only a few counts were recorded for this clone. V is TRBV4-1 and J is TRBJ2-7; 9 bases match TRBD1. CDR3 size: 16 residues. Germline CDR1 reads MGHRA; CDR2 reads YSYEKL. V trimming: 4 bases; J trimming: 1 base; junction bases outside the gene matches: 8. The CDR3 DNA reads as TGCGCCAGCAGCCTCCCGCGGACAGGGGAATCCTACGAGCAGTACTTC. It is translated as CASSLPRTGESYEQYF.

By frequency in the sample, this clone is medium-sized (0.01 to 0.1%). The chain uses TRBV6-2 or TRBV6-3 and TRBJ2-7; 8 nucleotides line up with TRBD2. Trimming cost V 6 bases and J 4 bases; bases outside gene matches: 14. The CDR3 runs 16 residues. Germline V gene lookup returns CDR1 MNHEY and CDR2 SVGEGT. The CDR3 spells CASSPRGAGEVYEQYF. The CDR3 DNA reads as TGTGCCAGCAGCCCTCGTGGAGCGGGAGAAGTTTACGAGCAGTACTTC.

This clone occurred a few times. The DNA for the CDR3 is TGTGCCAGCAGCCCTCGGGACAGGGCCGACTACGAGCAGTACTTC. Amino acids: CASSPRDRADYEQYF. The chain is built from TRBV13 and TRBJ2-7, with TRBD1 identical over 9 bases. The J segment lost 3 bases and the V segment lost 5 bases, leaving 8 bases of the junction unmatched. The CDR3 runs to 15 residues. In germline, CDR1 is PRHDT, CDR2 FYEKMQ (reference sequence). Complete variable domain (other parts from reference TRBV13 and TRBJ2-7): AAGVIQSPRHLIKEKRETATLKCYPIPRHDTVYWYQQGPGQDPQFLISFYEKMQSDKGSIPDRFSAQQFSDYHSELNMSSLELGDSALYFCASSPRDRADYEQYFGPGTRLTVT.

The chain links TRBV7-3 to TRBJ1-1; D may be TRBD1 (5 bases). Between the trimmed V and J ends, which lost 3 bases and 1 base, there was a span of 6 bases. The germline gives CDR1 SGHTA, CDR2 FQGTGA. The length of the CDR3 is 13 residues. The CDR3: CASSLGRNTEAFF. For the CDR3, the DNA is TGTGCCAGCAGCTTGGGGCGGAACACTGAAGCTTTCTTT.

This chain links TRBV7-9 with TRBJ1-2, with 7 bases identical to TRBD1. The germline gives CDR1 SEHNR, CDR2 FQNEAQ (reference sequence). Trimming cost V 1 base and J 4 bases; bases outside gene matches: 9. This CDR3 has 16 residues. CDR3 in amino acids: CASSLGVQGGAYGYTF. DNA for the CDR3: TGTGCCAGCAGCTTAGGGGTCCAGGGGGGCGCCTATGGCTACACCTTC.

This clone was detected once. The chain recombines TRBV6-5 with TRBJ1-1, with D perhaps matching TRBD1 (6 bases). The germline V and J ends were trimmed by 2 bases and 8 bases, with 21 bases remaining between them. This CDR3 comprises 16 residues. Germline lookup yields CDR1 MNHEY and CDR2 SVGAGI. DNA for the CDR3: TGTGCCAGCAGTTACGGGGCAGCGGGGGGCCTCAAGGAAGCTTTCTTT. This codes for CASSYGAAGGLKEAFF.

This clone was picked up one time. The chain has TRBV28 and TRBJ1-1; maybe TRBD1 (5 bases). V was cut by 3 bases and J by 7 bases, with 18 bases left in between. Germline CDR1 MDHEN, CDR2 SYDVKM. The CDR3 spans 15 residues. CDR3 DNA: TGTGCCAGCAGTTTCCGTCACATGGGGGGGGGTGAAGCTTTCTTT. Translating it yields CASSFRHMGGGEAFF.

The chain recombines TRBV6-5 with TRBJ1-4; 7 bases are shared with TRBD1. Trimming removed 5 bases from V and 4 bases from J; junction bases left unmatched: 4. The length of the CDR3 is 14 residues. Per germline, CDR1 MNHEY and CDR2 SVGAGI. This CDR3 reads CASSRTGFNEKLFF. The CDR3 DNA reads TGTGCCAGCAGTCGGACAGGATTTAATGAAAAACTGTTTTTT.

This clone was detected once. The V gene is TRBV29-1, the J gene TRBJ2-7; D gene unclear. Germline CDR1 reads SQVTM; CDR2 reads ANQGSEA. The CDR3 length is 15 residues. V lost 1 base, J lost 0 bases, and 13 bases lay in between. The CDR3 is CSVEVALSSSYEQYF. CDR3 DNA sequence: TGCAGCGTTGAAGTCGCTTTATCGAGCTCCTACGAGCAGTACTTC.

The DNA of the CDR3 is TGTGCCATCAGCTCACGAGGGAGGTCGGTAGATACGCAGTATTTT. Its protein product is CAISSRGRSVDTQYF. The chain combines TRBV10-3 with TRBJ2-3; possibly TRBD2 for D (6 bases). CDR1 is ENHRY, CDR2 SYGVKD, per germline. Between the trimmed V and J ends, which lost 6 bases and 5 bases, there was a span of 18 bases. The CDR3 extends over 15 amino acids.

The CDR3 region has the DNA TGTGCCAGCAGTTTCAGGCAGGGACAGGGGGCACGCAATCAGCCCCAGCATTTT. Amino acid sequence: CASSFRQGQGARNQPQHF. This chain links TRBV28 with TRBJ1-5; 12 bases line up with TRBD1. Unmatched junction bases numbered 8, after V lost 3 bases and J lost 2 bases. The CDR3 contains 18 residues. Germline lookup yields CDR1 MDHEN and CDR2 SYDVKM.

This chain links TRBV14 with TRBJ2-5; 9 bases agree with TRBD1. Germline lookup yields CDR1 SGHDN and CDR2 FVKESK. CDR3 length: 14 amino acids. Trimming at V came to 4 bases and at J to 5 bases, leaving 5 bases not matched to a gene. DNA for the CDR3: TGTGCCAGCAGCCCGGGGACAGGGCGGGAGACCCAGTACTTC. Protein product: CASSPGTGRETQYF.

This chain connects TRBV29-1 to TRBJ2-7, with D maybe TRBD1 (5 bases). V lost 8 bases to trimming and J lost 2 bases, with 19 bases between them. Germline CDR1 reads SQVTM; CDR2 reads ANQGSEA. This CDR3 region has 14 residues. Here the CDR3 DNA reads TGCAGCACCACCAGTCGTCGGACAACCTACGAGCAGTACTTC. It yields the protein CSTTSRRTTYEQYF.

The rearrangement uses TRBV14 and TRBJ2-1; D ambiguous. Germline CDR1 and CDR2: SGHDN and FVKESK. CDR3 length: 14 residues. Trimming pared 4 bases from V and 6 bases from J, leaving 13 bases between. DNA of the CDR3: TGTGCCAGCAGCCTTCAGGATACCCTCAATGAGCAGTTCTTC. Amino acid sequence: CASSLQDTLNEQFF.

For the CDR3, the DNA is TGTGCCAGCTCACCGGATATCGCGGGCGCGAACACCGGGGAGCTGTTTTTT. It codes for CASSPDIAGANTGELFF. The V call is TRBV18, the J call TRBJ2-2; possibly TRBD2 for D (5 bases). V lost 3 bases to trimming and J lost 0 bases, with 14 bases between them. CDR3 size: 17 residues. Looked up from germline, CDR1 is KGHSH and CDR2 is LQKENI.

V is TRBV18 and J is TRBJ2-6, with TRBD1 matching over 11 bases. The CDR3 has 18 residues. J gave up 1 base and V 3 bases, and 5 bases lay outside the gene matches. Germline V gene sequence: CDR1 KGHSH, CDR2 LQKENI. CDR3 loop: CASSPRGQGESGANVLTF. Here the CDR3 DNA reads TGTGCCAGCTCACCTAGGGGACAGGGGGAATCTGGGGCCAACGTCCTGACTTTC.

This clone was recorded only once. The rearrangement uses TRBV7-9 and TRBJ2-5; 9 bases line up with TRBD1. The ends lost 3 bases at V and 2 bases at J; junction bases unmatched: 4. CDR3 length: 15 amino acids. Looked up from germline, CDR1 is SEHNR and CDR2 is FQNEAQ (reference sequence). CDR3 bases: TGTGCCAGCAGCTTCGGGGACAGGGAACAAGAGACCCAGTACTTC. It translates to CASSFGDREQETQYF.

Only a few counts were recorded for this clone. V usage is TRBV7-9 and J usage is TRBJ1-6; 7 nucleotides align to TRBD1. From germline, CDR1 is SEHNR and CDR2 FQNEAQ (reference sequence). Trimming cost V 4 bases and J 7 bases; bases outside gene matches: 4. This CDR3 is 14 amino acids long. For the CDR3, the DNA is TGTGCCAGCAGCTGGACAGGTAGAAATTCACCCCTCCACTTT. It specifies CASSWTGRNSPLHF.

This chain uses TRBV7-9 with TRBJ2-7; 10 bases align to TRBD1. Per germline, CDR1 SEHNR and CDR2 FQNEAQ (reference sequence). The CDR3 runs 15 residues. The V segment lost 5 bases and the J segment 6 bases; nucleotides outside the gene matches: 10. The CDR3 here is CASSAYGQGDLEQYF. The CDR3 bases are TGTGCCAGCAGCGCATACGGACAGGGGGACCTCGAGCAGTACTTC.

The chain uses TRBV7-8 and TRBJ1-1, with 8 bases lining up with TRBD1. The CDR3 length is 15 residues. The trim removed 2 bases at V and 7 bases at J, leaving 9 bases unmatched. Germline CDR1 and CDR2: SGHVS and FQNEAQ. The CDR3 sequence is CASSLLTGTGSEAFF. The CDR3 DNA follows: TGTGCCAGCAGCTTATTAACCGGGACAGGCAGTGAAGCTTTCTTT.

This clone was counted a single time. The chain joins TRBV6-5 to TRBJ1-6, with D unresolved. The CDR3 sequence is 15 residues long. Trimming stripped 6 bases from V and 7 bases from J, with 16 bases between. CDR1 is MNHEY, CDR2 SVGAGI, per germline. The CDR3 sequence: CASRPEGTWNSPLHF. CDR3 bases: TGTGCCAGCAGACCGGAGGGTACGTGGAATTCACCCCTCCACTTT.

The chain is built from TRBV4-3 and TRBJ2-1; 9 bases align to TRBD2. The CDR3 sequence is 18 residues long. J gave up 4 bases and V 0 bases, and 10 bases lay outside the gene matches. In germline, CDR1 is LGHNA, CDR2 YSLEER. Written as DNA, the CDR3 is TGCGCCAGCAGCCAAGATCCAGCGGGAGGCACCCCATACAATGAGCAGTTCTTC. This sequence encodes CASSQDPAGGTPYNEQFF.

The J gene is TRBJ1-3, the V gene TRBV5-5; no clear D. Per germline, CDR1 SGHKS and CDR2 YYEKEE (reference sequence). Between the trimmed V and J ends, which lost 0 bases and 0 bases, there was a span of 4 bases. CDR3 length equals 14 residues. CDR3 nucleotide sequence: TGTGCCAGCAGCTTGGCTCGCTCTGGAAACACCATATATTTT. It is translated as CASSLARSGNTIYF.